One and the same sample provided the 7 T cell receptor beta chains below, sequenced in a study of tumor and adjacent non-tumor tissue in lung cancer. No cell sorting was done before RNA was extracted from the tissue. Distant lung tissue was collected more than 3 cm away from the tumor edge. Three rounds of nested PCR, following a modified ARM-PCR protocol, produced the TCRbeta library. In TCRdb, the multiplex PCR reads were re-called with MiXCR into one record per CDR3 protein. The sample records about 80,000 distinct CDR3 sequences, approximately 80% being singletons. Sequenced: distant non-tumor lung tissue. These TCRs come from a man in his sixties with non-small cell lung cancer.

The V and J genes are TRBV20-1 and TRBJ2-1; D uncertain. Trimming stripped 6 bases from V and 7 bases from J, with 22 bases between. The CDR3 is 15 residues long. Germline CDR1 is DFQATT and CDR2 is SNEGSKA (reference sequence). The CDR3 region has the DNA TGCAGTGCCGACTCAGTGGGGTGGCCGTGGAATGAGCAGTTCTTC. This codes for CSADSVGWPWNEQFF.

Details on this clonotype: At one end, the junction sequence differs from germline, possibly due to a read error. The CDR3 here is CVSTSDTTFKQYF. CDR3 DNA sequence: TGTGTCAGCACTTCAGACACCACTTTTAAGCAGTACTTC. The rearrangement joins TRBV12-3 or TRBV12-4 to TRBJ2-7, with no clear D. CDR3 size: 13 residues.

A remark on this clonotype: The conserved final phenylalanine or tryptophan is absent from the CDR3, which likely points to a read error. This chain uses TRBV12-3 or TRBV12-4 with TRBJ1-5, with D uncertain. With 5 bases removed from V and 6 bases from J, the gap between germline ends came to 14 bases. The CDR3 is made up of 14 amino acids. CDR3 sequence: CASSPSCGGQPQHC. For the CDR3, the DNA is TGTGCCAGCAGTCCCTCCTGCGGAGGTCAGCCCCAGCATTGT.

The chain links TRBV30 to TRBJ2-1, with a weak D call TRBD1 (6 bases). The length of the CDR3 is 14 residues. Trimming shortened V by 2 bases and J by 1 base, and 9 bases separated the two germline ends. Looked up from germline, CDR1 is GTSNPN and CDR2 is SVGIG (reference sequence). CDR3 bases: TGTGCCTGGAGTCAGGGGAGTTCCTACAATGAGCAGTTCTTC. Translating it yields CAWSQGSSYNEQFF.

The chain is built from TRBV4-1 and TRBJ1-2, with D tentatively TRBD1 (6 bases). From germline, CDR1 is MGHRA and CDR2 YSYEKL. CDR3 length: 14 amino acids. CDR3 protein: CAGSPDSTSFDYTF. The DNA for the CDR3 is TGCGCTGGCAGCCCGGACAGCACCTCTTTTGACTACACCTTC.

Regarding this clonotype: A read error may produce the germline difference seen at one junction end. The V call is TRBV4-3, the J call TRBJ2-6; no clear D. The CDR3 extends over 16 amino acids. The V gene's germline CDR1 is LGHNA and CDR2 YSLEER. The CDR3: CASSREAVSGAKVLTF. CDR3 nucleotides: TGCGCTAGCAGCCGAGAGGCGGTGTCTGGTGCCAAGGTCCTGACTTTC.

A word on this clonotype: At one end, the junction sequence differs from germline, possibly due to a read error. The chain employs TRBV6-2 or TRBV6-3 and TRBJ2-1, with 7 bases lining up with TRBD2. The CDR3 extends over 15 amino acids. Germline CDR1 MNHEY, CDR2 SVGEGT. The CDR3 DNA reads TGTGCCAGCAGTTCTATATCGGGAGGTAGTAATGAGCAATTCTTC. Translating gives CASSSISGGSNEQFF.